Listed here are 19 T cell receptor beta chains from one sample, sequenced in a study of T cells in Graves' hyperthyroidism and ophthalmopathy. The TCR beta CDR3 regions underwent amplification using RNA transcripts as the source. A set of HTBI primers served as the primers for a first-round RT-PCR of the TCR CDR3. TCRdb ran MiXCR on the multiplex PCR reads and lists one entry per CDR3 protein. The repertoire has roughly 500,000 distinct CDR3 sequences, 40% to 50% of them found once; the top ten carry about 40%. Input material: peripheral blood or thyroid tissue (not recorded which). The source is an adult woman with Graves' disease, either hyperthyroidism or ophthalmopathy (not recorded which).

There are many counts of this clonotype. The chain combines TRBV7-2 with TRBJ2-7, with D perhaps TRBD2 (6 bases). Trimming removed 1 base at V and 4 bases at J, with 8 bases between. The germline gives CDR1 SGHTA, CDR2 FQGNSA. The CDR3 has 13 residues. In DNA, the CDR3 is TGTGCCAGCAGCTTAGTTCGGGAGTACGAGCAGTACTTC. Translating it yields CASSLVREYEQYF.

This clonotype was counted at least ten times. The rearrangement links TRBV7-9 to TRBJ2-2; perhaps TRBD2 as D (5 bases). V was shortened by 2 bases and J by 5 bases, with 6 bases between the two germline ends. Germline CDR1 and CDR2: SEHNR and FQNEAQ (reference sequence). The CDR3 has 13 residues. The CDR3 sequence: CASSLRDTGELFF. DNA of the CDR3: TGTGCCAGCAGCTTACGGGATACCGGGGAGCTGTTTTTT.

This clonotype was seen many times. V is TRBV7-2 and J is TRBJ1-2; TRBD1 matches 10 bases. CDR1 and CDR2 from the germline V gene are SGHTA and FQGNSA. The CDR3 is 14 amino acids. The V segment lost 3 bases and the J segment 5 bases; nucleotides outside the gene matches: 3. CDR3 sequence reads: CASSLTGGRYGYTF. DNA for the CDR3: TGTGCCAGCAGCTTGACAGGGGGCCGGTATGGCTACACCTTC.

This chain joins TRBV19 and TRBJ1-5; D gene unclear. Germline CDR1 reads LNHDA; CDR2 reads SQIVND (reference sequence). The CDR3 is made up of 15 amino acids. The V gene lost 7 bases and the J gene lost 2 bases, with 15 bases spanning the gap. In DNA, the CDR3 is TGTGCCAGTACCTCAAGCGGGATCCGCAATCAGCCCCAGCATTTT. This encodes CASTSSGIRNQPQHF.

This clonotype occurred many times. This chain joins TRBV7-9 and TRBJ2-7; 7 nucleotides agree with TRBD2. The CDR3 covers 19 residues. CDR1 and CDR2 (germline): SEHNR, FQNEAQ (reference sequence). The trim removed 4 bases at V and 5 bases at J, leaving 23 bases unmatched. In DNA, the CDR3 is TGTGCCAGCAGCTCGAAAGCCTGGACTAGTAACCCTTCCTTCCACGAGCAGTACTTC. This sequence encodes CASSSKAWTSNPSFHEQYF.

This chain joins TRBV3-1 and TRBJ1-4; no reliable D call. V was shortened by 0 bases and J by 8 bases, with 13 bases between the two germline ends. The CDR3 runs 15 residues. The germline gives CDR1 LGHDT, CDR2 YNNKEL (reference sequence). The CDR3 nucleotides are TGTGCCAGCAGCCAAGACAGGCCCGGAACCGAAAAACTGTTTTTT. Translation gives CASSQDRPGTEKLFF.

The gene calls are TRBV19 and TRBJ1-6; D may be TRBD1 (6 bases). Germline V gene sequence: CDR1 LNHDA, CDR2 SQIVND (reference sequence). V lost 6 bases, J lost 6 bases, and 18 bases lay in between. This CDR3 spans 16 amino acids. In nucleotides, the CDR3 is TGTGCCAGTAGCGCAGGGGCGCCCGGTTCTAATTCACCCCTCCACTTT. Amino acids: CASSAGAPGSNSPLHF.

This clonotype was seen repeatedly, ten times or more. The chain carries TRBV20-1 and TRBJ2-3; D tentatively fits TRBD1 or TRBD2 (5 bases each). The V gene's germline CDR1 is DFQATT and CDR2 SNEGSKA (reference sequence). The CDR3 is 14 residues long. The V gene lost 5 bases and the J gene lost 10 bases, with 22 bases spanning the gap. CDR3 amino acids: CSAPDGGGVGAQYF. As DNA, the CDR3 is TGCAGTGCTCCGGACGGCGGCGGAGTGGGGGCGCAGTATTTT.

Points on this clonotype: Because the CDR3 is missing its conserved closing phenylalanine or tryptophan, this is likely a read error. No DNA is shown, since the ends of the CDR3 on it are uncertain; the CDR3 is the one TCRdb lists. The rearrangement links TRBV20-1 to TRBJ2-7; TRBD2 reflects the table's D call only, with no check against the DNA. The CDR3 spans 10 amino acids, including both terminal residues. Looked up from germline, CDR1 is DFQATT and CDR2 is SNEGSKA (reference sequence). The CDR3 loop is CSARDRILAG.

Regarding this clonotype: A junction end diverges from the germline sequence, so it may reflect a read error. The chain recombines TRBV7-2 with TRBJ2-7, with D maybe TRBD2 (5 bases). The CDR3 consists of 13 residues. Germline CDR1 is SGHTA and CDR2 is FQGNSA. CDR3 DNA: TGTGCCAGCAGCTTAAACCTGGGCGGGTATCCGGGGTTC. It translates to CASSLNLGGYPGF.

A few counts support this clonotype. V usage is TRBV5-4 and J usage is TRBJ2-6; D not resolved. In germline, CDR1 is SGHNT, CDR2 YYREEE (reference sequence). The CDR3 consists of 13 residues. The V gene lost 7 bases and the J gene lost 1 base, with 6 bases spanning the gap. The chain's CDR3 is CASQKSGANVLTF. The CDR3 DNA sequence: TGTGCCAGCCAAAAATCTGGGGCCAACGTCCTGACTTTC.

This clonotype was counted at least ten times. CDR3 in amino acids: CASSPRLNYEQYF. CDR3 nucleotide sequence: TGTGCCAGCAGTCCCCGACTCAACTACGAGCAGTACTTC. This chain uses TRBV12-3 or TRBV12-4 with TRBJ2-7, with D uncertain. The length of the CDR3 is 13 residues. V was cut by 5 bases and J by 3 bases, with 11 bases left in between.

This clonotype was counted many times. CDR3 in DNA: TGCAGTGCTAGGGTCCCGGGGTTCACTGAAGCTTTCTTT. It is translated as CSARVPGFTEAFF. The chain combines TRBV20-1 with TRBJ1-1; D is ambiguous. The CDR3 has 13 amino acids. V lost 3 bases to trimming and J lost 4 bases, with 12 bases between them. CDR1 and CDR2 (germline): DFQATT, SNEGSKA (reference sequence).

The chain carries TRBV2 and TRBJ1-3, with D hard to call. CDR3 length: 14 amino acids. Germline CDR1 and CDR2: SNHLY and FYNNEI. The CDR3 DNA follows: TGTGCTAGAGATGGGTCCTACTCTGGAAACACCATATATTTT. Protein sequence: CARDGSYSGNTIYF.

The chain recombines TRBV10-3 with TRBJ2-5; 8 bases are shared with TRBD1. The ends lost 6 bases at V and 2 bases at J; junction bases unmatched: 5. The CDR3 runs 14 residues. Germline-derived CDR1 and CDR2 are ENHRY and SYGVKD. CDR3 in DNA: TGTGCCATCAGCTACAGGACAGGGCAAGAGACCCAGTACTTC. Amino acids: CAISYRTGQETQYF.

J is TRBJ2-3 and V is TRBV20-1; D possibly corresponds to TRBD2 (6 bases). V lost 3 bases and J 2 bases, leaving 15 bases between the germline ends. Per the germline V gene, CDR1 is DFQATT and CDR2 is SNEGSKA (reference sequence). The CDR3 runs to 15 residues. The CDR3 DNA sequence: TGCAGTGCTAGCCCCGGGAGAATTTCCACAGATACGCAGTATTTT. Translation gives CSASPGRISTDTQYF.

This clonotype has only a few counts. V and J are TRBV12-3 or TRBV12-4 and TRBJ1-2, with TRBD1 as a possible D gene (5 bases). V was clipped by 2 bases and J by 2 bases, with 6 bases between them. This CDR3 is 13 amino acids long. CDR3 residues: CASSLWGNYGYTF. The CDR3 DNA sequence: TGTGCCAGCAGTTTATGGGGGAACTATGGCTACACCTTC.

The table lists this clonotype with a few counts. This chain links TRBV29-1 with TRBJ1-5; the match to TRBD1 covers 7 bases. The V and J ends lost 6 bases and 11 bases, in that order; junction bases with no gene match: 13. The V gene's germline CDR1 is SQVTM and CDR2 ANQGSEA. The CDR3 is 13 amino acids. CDR3 amino acids: CSVRQGTGETQHF. The CDR3 coding sequence is TGCAGCGTCAGACAGGGTACGGGCGAGACCCAGCATTTT.

The chain combines TRBV7-8 with TRBJ2-7, with 9 bases fitting TRBD2. Germline-derived CDR1 and CDR2 are SGHVS and FQNEAQ. V lost 6 bases and J lost 1; bases outside the gene matches: 4. The CDR3 extends over 14 amino acids. CDR3: CASRGSGGSYEQYF. CDR3 sequence (DNA): TGTGCCAGCAGGGGTAGCGGGGGTTCCTACGAGCAGTACTTC.